Each of the 17 T cell receptor beta chains below was sequenced from the same sample in a study of cytomegalovirus exposure and HLA in healthy donors. The study ran its PCR with 60 Vbeta and 13 Jbeta primers. Clones were read by immunoSEQ multiplex PCR, and TCRdb kept only the in-frame ones, dropping some. The sample has more than 85,000 clones; roughly 79% are singletons. The sample consisted of PBMCs. These receptors all stem from a man aged 35 to 55 in good health and CMV-seronegative.

The J gene is TRBJ2-7, the V gene TRBV27, with D uncertain. Trimming cost V 2 bases and J 2 bases, with 7 bases left between them. The CDR3 covers 13 residues. In germline, CDR1 is MNHEY, CDR2 SMNVEV (reference sequence). This CDR3 is CASSLGTAYEQYF. CDR3 DNA sequence: TGTGCCAGCAGTTTAGGCACAGCCTACGAGCAGTACTTC.

The gene calls are TRBV27 and TRBJ1-4; TRBD1 is a possible D gene (6 bases). The CDR3 consists of 15 residues. Germline values: CDR1 MNHEY, CDR2 SMNVEV (reference sequence). Trimming removed 6 bases from V and 5 bases from J, with 16 bases in between. CDR3 nucleotide sequence: TGTGCCAGCAGCCCAAGGACAGCGGGAAATGAAAAACTGTTTTTT. Its translation is CASSPRTAGNEKLFF. The variable domain in full, completed from reference TRBV27 and TRBJ1-4, reads EAQVTQNPRYLITVTGKKLTVTCSQNMNHEYMSWYRQDPGLGLRQIYYSMNVEVTDKGDVPEGYKVSRKEKRNFPLILESPSPNQTSLYFCASSPRTAGNEKLFFGSGTQLSVL.

The rearrangement uses TRBV10-1 and TRBJ2-5; D is perhaps TRBD2 (5 bases). Trimming pared 0 bases from V and 2 bases from J, leaving 7 bases between. Germline V CDR1 and CDR2: WNHNN, SYGVQD (reference sequence). The CDR3 is 14 residues long. For the CDR3, the DNA is TGCGCCAGCAGTGAGTCGGCGGGTCAAGAGACCCAGTACTTC. As protein: CASSESAGQETQYF.

The chain uses TRBV4-2 and TRBJ2-1; 8 bases align to TRBD2. The ends lost 0 bases at V and 4 bases at J; junction bases unmatched: 5. The germline V gene encodes CDR1 LGHNA and CDR2 YNFKEQ. This CDR3 contains 16 residues. In DNA form, the CDR3 reads TGTGCCAGCAGCCAAGATACGGCTAGCGGGTACAATGAGCAGTTCTTC. This encodes CASSQDTASGYNEQFF.

This chain joins TRBV7-9 and TRBJ1-1; 8 bases map to TRBD1. Losses at the gene ends were 5 bases for V and 6 bases for J; bases not matched to a gene: 11. There are 15 residues in the CDR3. Germline V gene lookup returns CDR1 SEHNR and CDR2 FQNEAQ (reference sequence). CDR3 nucleotide sequence: TGTGCCAGCAGCCCGGATGGACAGGGTGTGCCTGAAGCTTTCTTT. Its translation is CASSPDGQGVPEAFF.

The V and J genes are TRBV5-6 and TRBJ2-5, with 10 bases identical to TRBD2. The CDR3 spans 13 residues. V lost 0 bases and J lost 11; bases outside the gene matches: 4. CDR1 is SGHDT, CDR2 YYEEEE, per germline. The CDR3 DNA reads TGTGCCAGCAGCTTGGAGGTTAGCGGGGGGCAGTACTTC. This codes for CASSLEVSGGQYF.

This clone was counted once. The genes are TRBV30 and TRBJ1-5; D remains ambiguous. Germline V gives CDR1 GTSNPN, CDR2 SVGIG (reference sequence). This CDR3 region has 14 residues. The ends were cut back, 1 base at V and 0 bases at J, with 7 bases in the middle. The CDR3 DNA reads as TGTGCCTGGAGTGAAACAGATAGCAATCAGCCCCAGCATTTT. Amino acid sequence: CAWSETDSNQPQHF. The full variable domain, in which reference TRBV30 and TRBJ1-5 provide the parts outside the CDR3, is SQTIHQWPATLVQPVGSPLSLECTVEGTSNPNLYWYRQAAGRGLQLLFYSVGIGQISSEVPQNLSASRPQDRQFILSSKKLLLSDSGFYLCAWSETDSNQPQHFGDGTRLSIL.

The CDR3 nucleotides read TGTGCCAGCAGCTTAGTGGCAGTCTCTGGAAACACCATATATTTT. This gives the protein CASSLVAVSGNTIYF. The gene calls are TRBV7-6 and TRBJ1-3; D remains unclear. The CDR3 loop spans 15 amino acids. V was clipped by 1 base and J by 0 bases, with 7 bases between them. Germline assignment: CDR1 SGHVS and CDR2 FNYEAQ. The variable domain in full, completed from reference TRBV7-6 and TRBJ1-3, reads GAGVSQSPRYKVTKRGQDVALRCDPISGHVSLYWYRQALGQGPEFLTYFNYEAQQDKSGLPNDRFSAERPEGSISTLTIQRTEQRDSAMYRCASSLVAVSGNTIYFGEGSWLTVV.

The V and J genes are TRBV7-9 and TRBJ1-1; 7 bases are shared with TRBD1. The CDR3 loop spans 14 amino acids. Looked up from germline, CDR1 is SEHNR and CDR2 is FQNEAQ (reference sequence). Trimming removed 3 bases from V and 5 bases from J; junction bases left unmatched: 6. The CDR3 DNA is TGTGCCAGCAGCTTTAAGACAGGGCGGACTGAAGCTTTCTTT. Its translation is CASSFKTGRTEAFF.

This chain connects TRBV27 to TRBJ1-5; 11 bases are a match to TRBD1. The CDR3 spans 16 residues. Trimming removed 3 bases from V and 7 bases from J; junction bases left unmatched: 8. Germline V gene lookup returns CDR1 MNHEY and CDR2 SMNVEV (reference sequence). The CDR3 sequence: CASSFIGQGAGQPQHF. Here the CDR3 DNA reads TGTGCCAGCAGTTTCATAGGACAGGGGGCAGGGCAGCCCCAGCATTTT.

The chain combines TRBV18 with TRBJ1-5; the D is unclear. CDR3 length equals 14 residues. Trimming took off 2 bases at V and 6 bases at J, with 11 bases between the two ends. Germline lookup yields CDR1 KGHSH and CDR2 LQKENI. The CDR3 coding sequence is TGTGCCAGCTCACCAACAAGGTCGGGTCAGCCCCAGCATTTT. Translation gives CASSPTRSGQPQHF.

The rearrangement links TRBV27 to TRBJ2-7, with D hard to call. There are 16 residues in the CDR3. The germline V and J ends were trimmed by 5 bases and 3 bases, with 20 bases remaining between them. Germline CDR1 and CDR2: MNHEY and SMNVEV (reference sequence). The CDR3 protein is CASSLSGRFWNYEQYF. The CDR3 bases are TGTGCCAGCAGTCTCTCGGGTAGATTCTGGAACTACGAGCAGTACTTC.

The chain combines TRBV6-5 with TRBJ1-1; tentative D call: TRBD1 (6 bases). The germline CDR1 and CDR2 sequences are MNHEY and SVGAGI. With 6 bases removed from V and 11 bases from J, the gap between germline ends came to 16 bases. The CDR3 extends over 12 amino acids. The CDR3 region is CASRKDSMRAFF. CDR3 sequence (DNA): TGTGCCAGCAGGAAGGACAGTATGCGCGCTTTCTTT.

This clone is a singleton in its sample. V usage is TRBV6-6 and J usage is TRBJ2-7; D may be TRBD1 (5 bases). The length of the CDR3 is 15 residues. Germline CDR1 reads MNHNY; CDR2 reads SVGAGI (reference sequence). The V and J ends lost 5 bases and 3 bases respectively, with 17 bases between them. DNA for the CDR3: TGTGCCAGCAGTCGAAGTAGTGGGGCCAACTACGAGCAGTACTTC. Encoded protein: CASSRSSGANYEQYF.

This clone was detected only a few times. This rearrangement joins TRBV15 to TRBJ1-1; D remains unclear. The CDR3 runs to 15 residues. CDR1 is LNHNV, CDR2 YYDKDF, per germline (reference sequence). V was clipped by 0 bases and J by 1 base, with 9 bases between them. This CDR3 is CATSRDTAGNTEAFF. DNA of the CDR3: TGTGCCACCAGCAGAGATACGGCGGGGAACACTGAAGCTTTCTTT.

J is TRBJ2-5 and V is TRBV27, with a possible D match to TRBD1 (6 bases). The germline CDR1 and CDR2 sequences are MNHEY and SMNVEV (reference sequence). The CDR3 consists of 13 residues. Between the trimmed V and J ends, which lost 6 bases and 0 bases, there was a span of 8 bases. The CDR3 reads CASRGQNQETQYF. The CDR3 DNA reads TGTGCCAGCAGAGGACAGAACCAAGAGACCCAGTACTTC.

CDR3: CAISDQGQGASSQPQHF. The CDR3 bases are TGTGCCATCAGTGACCAGGGACAGGGGGCATCGAGTCAGCCCCAGCATTTT. The chain is built from TRBV10-3 and TRBJ1-5, with 12 bases aligning to TRBD1. CDR3 length: 17 amino acids. The V gene end was trimmed by 3 bases and the J gene end by 6 bases; junction bases not matched to a gene: 9. The germline V gene has CDR1 ENHRY and CDR2 SYGVKD.